These T cell receptor beta chains were read from a single sample in a study of cytomegalovirus exposure and HLA in healthy donors. Assay used: immunoSEQ multiplex PCR; TCRdb lists only in-frame clones, some missing. The repertoire holds approximately 100,000 clones, 60% to 85% seen once, with 15% to 20% in the top ten. Sequenced material: PBMCs. All receptors come from a man aged 55 to 70 in good health and CMV-seropositive. The CDR3 runs from the conserved cysteine through the conserved F or W. D genes are given only for firm matches. Clone size appears in some rows only: once, few, many, or a class for an expanded clone.

clone_size: few
d_call: TRBD1
j_call: TRBJ2-6
v_call: TRBV7-3
cdr3_nt: TGTGCCAGCAGCCGCGGACAGGGGGCAGCTGGGGCCAACGTCCTGACTTTC
cdr3_aa: CASSRGQGAAGANVLTF

clone_size: NA
d_call: NA
j_call: TRBJ2-2
v_call: TRBV5-4
cdr3_nt: TGTGCCAGCAGCTCACCAGGGGCCGGGGAGCTGTTTTTT
cdr3_aa: CASSSPGAGELFF

clone_size: NA
d_call: NA
j_call: TRBJ2-2
v_call: TRBV27
cdr3_nt: TGTGCCAGCAGTTTCGGCAGGGGTTTCCCTCCTGAGCTGTTTTTT
cdr3_aa: CASSFGRGFPPELFF

clone_size: NA
d_call: NA
j_call: TRBJ1-5
v_call: TRBV6-6
cdr3_nt: TGTGCCAGCAGTTACGGCAGGGGCAATCAGCCCCAGCATTTT
cdr3_aa: CASSYGRGNQPQHF

clone_size: NA
d_call: NA
j_call: TRBJ1-1
v_call: TRBV5-1
cdr3_nt: TGCGCCAGCAGCCCCCGGGGGGGTCAGGGAGCTTTCTTT
cdr3_aa: CASSPRGGQGAFF

clone_size: few
d_call: NA
j_call: TRBJ1-5
v_call: TRBV4-1
cdr3_nt: TGCGCCAGCAGCCAAGTGGGCGGGGGCGGTCAGCCCCAGCATTTT
cdr3_aa: CASSQVGGGGQPQHF

clone_size: NA
d_call: TRBD2
j_call: TRBJ2-3
v_call: TRBV6-5
cdr3_nt: TGTGCCAGCCAGACTAGCGGGGGTTCAGATACGCAGTATTTT
cdr3_aa: CASQTSGGSDTQYF

clone_size: NA
d_call: TRBD1
j_call: TRBJ2-3
v_call: TRBV5-6
cdr3_nt: TGTGCCAGCAGCTACAGGGGGCCTTCAGATACGCAGTATTTT
cdr3_aa: CASSYRGPSDTQYF

clone_size: once
d_call: TRBD2
j_call: TRBJ2-5
v_call: TRBV29-1
cdr3_nt: TGCAGCACGGGGGGGAAAGAGACCCAGTACTTC
cdr3_aa: CSTGGKETQYF

clone_size: NA
d_call: NA
j_call: TRBJ1-1
v_call: TRBV6-1
cdr3_nt: TGTGCCAGCAGTTCGGGGTGGGTGGACACTGAAGCTTTCTTT
cdr3_aa: CASSSGWVDTEAFF

clone_size: NA
d_call: NA
j_call: TRBJ1-1
v_call: TRBV5-1
cdr3_nt: TGCGCCAGCAGCTTGGAGGTGGGGCCGAAGACTGAAGCTTTCTTT
cdr3_aa: CASSLEVGPKTEAFF

clone_size: NA
d_call: NA
j_call: TRBJ1-1
v_call: TRBV30
cdr3_nt: TGTGCCTGGAGCGTAGTGGGAGGCTGGATAAACACTGAAGCTTTCTTT
cdr3_aa: CAWSVVGGWINTEAFF

clone_size: NA
d_call: TRBD2
j_call: TRBJ2-1
v_call: TRBV13
cdr3_nt: TGTGCCAGCAGCCATCTTAGTCGCGGGGGTGGCAATGAGCAGTTCTTC
cdr3_aa: CASSHLSRGGGNEQFF

clone_size: few
d_call: NA
j_call: TRBJ1-5
v_call: TRBV19
cdr3_nt: TGTGCCAGTAGTATAATGGCCTCAAATCAGCCCCAGCATTTT
cdr3_aa: CASSIMASNQPQHF

clone_size: few
d_call: NA
j_call: TRBJ1-1
v_call: TRBV11-2
cdr3_nt: TGTGCCAGCAGCTTAGGTCAGGGGCCTGGCACTGAAGCTTTCTTT
cdr3_aa: CASSLGQGPGTEAFF

clone_size: NA
d_call: NA
j_call: TRBJ1-5
v_call: TRBV6-6
cdr3_nt: TGTGCCAGCAGTTACACAACAGGTCCTATTAATCAGCCCCAGCATTTT
cdr3_aa: CASSYTTGPINQPQHF

clone_size: NA
d_call: TRBD1
j_call: TRBJ1-1
v_call: TRBV30
cdr3_nt: TGTGCCTGGAGGAAGACAGGGGCCGGGTTCACTGAAGCTTTCTTT
cdr3_aa: CAWRKTGAGFTEAFF

clone_size: NA
d_call: TRBD1
j_call: TRBJ1-5
v_call: TRBV6-5
cdr3_nt: TGTGCCAGCAGTTTGGACAGGGGCTTGAGCAATCAGCCCCAGCATTTT
cdr3_aa: CASSLDRGLSNQPQHF

clone_size: NA
d_call: TRBD1
j_call: TRBJ1-2
v_call: TRBV9
cdr3_nt: TGTGCCAGCAGTCCCTCCCGGGACAGGGTGCTATATGGCTACACCTTC
cdr3_aa: CASSPSRDRVLYGYTF

clone_size: NA
d_call: TRBD1
j_call: TRBJ2-7
v_call: TRBV5-1
cdr3_nt: TGCGCCAGCAGCTTGGGTGGACAGGGGGTCCACGAGCAGTACTTC
cdr3_aa: CASSLGGQGVHEQYF

clone_size: NA
d_call: NA
j_call: TRBJ2-7
v_call: TRBV5-1
cdr3_nt: TGCGCCAGCAGCTTGGACAGGGTGGGCGAGCAGTACTTC
cdr3_aa: CASSLDRVGEQYF

clone_size: NA
d_call: NA
j_call: TRBJ2-2
v_call: TRBV29-1
cdr3_nt: TGCAGCGTGGGAGGGTTAAGGGGGAAGACCGGGGAGCTGTTTTTT
cdr3_aa: CSVGGLRGKTGELFF

clone_size: NA
d_call: NA
j_call: TRBJ1-2
v_call: TRBV19
cdr3_nt: TGTGCCAGTAGTCTTGCGGGTGGCGGCTACACCTTC
cdr3_aa: CASSLAGGGYTF

clone_size: NA
d_call: NA
j_call: TRBJ2-1
v_call: TRBV15
cdr3_nt: TGTGCCACCAGCAGTAGCGCTCTCTCCTACAATGAGCAGTTCTTC
cdr3_aa: CATSSSALSYNEQFF

clone_size: NA
d_call: TRBD2
j_call: TRBJ2-7
v_call: TRBV10-3
cdr3_nt: TGTGCCATCATCAGTGGACTAGCGGGGGGCGAGCAGTACTTC
cdr3_aa: CAIISGLAGGEQYF

clone_size: NA
d_call: TRBD1
j_call: TRBJ2-7
v_call: TRBV6-5
cdr3_nt: TGTGCCAGCACTCCGGACAGGGGCCCCTCCTACGAGCAGTACTTC
cdr3_aa: CASTPDRGPSYEQYF

clone_size: NA
d_call: TRBD2
j_call: TRBJ2-2
v_call: TRBV2
cdr3_nt: TGTGCCAGCGCGGGACTAGCCGTCACCGGGGAGCTGTTTTTT
cdr3_aa: CASAGLAVTGELFF

clone_size: NA
d_call: NA
j_call: TRBJ2-5
v_call: TRBV6-5
cdr3_nt: TGTGCCAGCAGTTACATGGCTAGCGAAGAGACCCAGTACTTC
cdr3_aa: CASSYMASEETQYF

clone_size: NA
d_call: TRBD1
j_call: TRBJ2-7
v_call: TRBV2
cdr3_nt: TGTGCCAGCAGCGTGGACAGGGCCTACGAGCAGTACTTC
cdr3_aa: CASSVDRAYEQYF

clone_size: NA
d_call: TRBD2
j_call: TRBJ2-2
v_call: TRBV7-2
cdr3_nt: TGTGCCAGCAGAGGCGGGGGGACGAACACCGGGGAGCTGTTTTTT
cdr3_aa: CASRGGGTNTGELFF

clone_size: few
d_call: TRBD1
j_call: TRBJ2-3
v_call: TRBV28
cdr3_nt: TGTGCCAGCAGTTTCTCGGACAGGGGGCGGTCTACAGATACGCAGTATTTT
cdr3_aa: CASSFSDRGRSTDTQYF

clone_size: few
d_call: NA
j_call: TRBJ2-3
v_call: TRBV7-8
cdr3_nt: TGTGCCAGCAGCTTTCGATCTAGCGCAGATACGCAGTATTTT
cdr3_aa: CASSFRSSADTQYF

clone_size: once
d_call: NA
j_call: TRBJ1-1
v_call: TRBV4-1
cdr3_nt: TGCGCCAGCAGCCAAAAACAGGGTTCGGGGCCAATGAACACTGAAGCTTTCTTT
cdr3_aa: CASSQKQGSGPMNTEAFF

clone_size: NA
d_call: NA
j_call: TRBJ2-1
v_call: TRBV18
cdr3_nt: TGTGCCAGCTCAGCGACTACTTACAATGAGCAGTTCTTC
cdr3_aa: CASSATTYNEQFF

clone_size: NA
d_call: TRBD1
j_call: TRBJ2-3
v_call: TRBV10-3
cdr3_nt: TGCTCCGGGGCCCAGGGGGCTTGGACAGATACGCAGTATTTT
cdr3_aa: CSGAQGAWTDTQYF

clone_size: NA
d_call: TRBD1
j_call: TRBJ2-5
v_call: TRBV4-3
cdr3_nt: TGCGCCAGCAGCCAAGACCGGGCACAGGGGGCCCAGTACTTC
cdr3_aa: CASSQDRAQGAQYF

clone_size: NA
d_call: TRBD1
j_call: TRBJ2-2
v_call: TRBV15
cdr3_nt: TGTGCCACCAGCCGGGGACAGGGGGCGAACACCGGGGAGCTGTTTTTT
cdr3_aa: CATSRGQGANTGELFF

clone_size: NA
d_call: NA
j_call: TRBJ2-1
v_call: TRBV7-2
cdr3_nt: TGTGCCAGCAGCTTAGTCGGGTATGAGCAGTTCTTC
cdr3_aa: CASSLVGYEQFF

clone_size: NA
d_call: NA
j_call: TRBJ2-3
v_call: TRBV6-1
cdr3_nt: TGTGCCAGCAGTGGGACTGTCCCAGATACGCAGTATTTT
cdr3_aa: CASSGTVPDTQYF

clone_size: NA
d_call: NA
j_call: TRBJ2-3
v_call: TRBV6-5
cdr3_nt: TGTGCCAGCAGCAAGGTCGAGCCAGGCGGGGATACGCAGTATTTT
cdr3_aa: CASSKVEPGGDTQYF

clone_size: few
d_call: NA
j_call: TRBJ1-5
v_call: TRBV6-5
cdr3_nt: TGTGCCAGCAGGGGAGGGTACGGCAATCAGCCCCAGCATTTT
cdr3_aa: CASRGGYGNQPQHF

clone_size: NA
d_call: NA
j_call: TRBJ2-1
v_call: TRBV7-2
cdr3_nt: TGTGCCAGCAAAGAGGTGGGGAGCTCCTACAATGAGCAGTTCTTC
cdr3_aa: CASKEVGSSYNEQFF

clone_size: NA
d_call: TRBD1
j_call: TRBJ1-2
v_call: TRBV5-1
cdr3_nt: TGCGCCAGCAGCCAGGGACAGGGAAGTGGCTACACCTTC
cdr3_aa: CASSQGQGSGYTF

clone_size: NA
d_call: TRBD2
j_call: TRBJ2-2
v_call: TRBV7-3
cdr3_nt: TGTGCCAGCAGCTTAAGGACTAGCTTCGTCACCGGGGAGCTGTTTTTT
cdr3_aa: CASSLRTSFVTGELFF

clone_size: once
d_call: NA
j_call: TRBJ2-5
v_call: TRBV10-3
cdr3_nt: TGTGCCATCAGTAGCCAGGGGCCCTCCCCCGGTCAAGAGACCCAGTACTTC
cdr3_aa: CAISSQGPSPGQETQYF

clone_size: NA
d_call: TRBD1
j_call: TRBJ1-5
v_call: TRBV15
cdr3_nt: TGTGCCACCAGCAGGGAAAGGGACAGGAGGTCGCCCCAGCATTTT
cdr3_aa: CATSRERDRRSPQHF

clone_size: NA
d_call: TRBD1
j_call: TRBJ1-1
v_call: TRBV7-9
cdr3_nt: TGTGCCAGCGGTTTAAACAGGGGGGGGACTGAAGCTTTCTTT
cdr3_aa: CASGLNRGGTEAFF

clone_size: NA
d_call: NA
j_call: TRBJ2-7
v_call: TRBV19
cdr3_nt: TGTGCCAGTAGTATTACAGAAAGCTACGAGCAGTACTTC
cdr3_aa: CASSITESYEQYF

clone_size: NA
d_call: NA
j_call: TRBJ1-1
v_call: TRBV6-5
cdr3_nt: TGTGCCAGCAGTTACCGGTTAGTTGGCACTGAAGCTTTCTTT
cdr3_aa: CASSYRLVGTEAFF

clone_size: NA
d_call: NA
j_call: TRBJ2-2
v_call: TRBV10-3
cdr3_nt: TGTGCCATCAGTAAGTCGGGCCCGAACACCGGGGAGCTGTTTTTT
cdr3_aa: CAISKSGPNTGELFF

clone_size: NA
d_call: TRBD2
j_call: TRBJ2-5
v_call: TRBV6-5
cdr3_nt: TGTGCCACCCGGGAGGAGTTGTACCAAGAGACCCAGTACTTC
cdr3_aa: CATREELYQETQYF

clone_size: once
d_call: TRBD2
j_call: TRBJ2-3
v_call: TRBV18
cdr3_nt: TGTGCCAGCTCACAACTCACGGGGGGGCGCACAGATACGCAGTATTTT
cdr3_aa: CASSQLTGGRTDTQYF

clone_size: NA
d_call: NA
j_call: TRBJ1-2
v_call: TRBV29-1
cdr3_nt: TGCAGCGTCCTCTTTCGACAGGCCTGGGGCTACACCTTC
cdr3_aa: CSVLFRQAWGYTF

clone_size: NA
d_call: NA
j_call: TRBJ2-5
v_call: TRBV27
cdr3_nt: TGTGCCAGCGGAAGGGGGTTTCAAGAGACCCAGTACTTC
cdr3_aa: CASGRGFQETQYF

clone_size: NA
d_call: NA
j_call: TRBJ2-5
v_call: TRBV7-2
cdr3_nt: TGTGCCAGCAGTCTAACCAGGGTACAAGAGACCCAGTACTTC
cdr3_aa: CASSLTRVQETQYF

clone_size: NA
d_call: NA
j_call: TRBJ1-1
v_call: TRBV11-2
cdr3_nt: TGTGCCAGCAGCTTATTGGGGGCCCCGAACACTGAAGCTTTCTTT
cdr3_aa: CASSLLGAPNTEAFF

clone_size: NA
d_call: TRBD1
j_call: TRBJ1-1
v_call: TRBV20-1
cdr3_nt: TGCAGTGCTAGAAGGGACAGGGGTTCTTTCTTT
cdr3_aa: CSARRDRGSFF

clone_size: NA
d_call: TRBD2
j_call: TRBJ2-1
v_call: TRBV5-4
cdr3_nt: TGTGCCAGCAGCTTGGGTGGGACTAGCGTCAATGAGCAGTTCTTC
cdr3_aa: CASSLGGTSVNEQFF